The source of this T cell receptor (beta chain) is a study of CD8+CD57+ T cells in acquired aplastic anemia. An expansion of CD8+CD57+ cells by flow cytometry had been shown in patients chosen for sequencing. The V gene's germline CDR1 is SNHLY and CDR2 FYNNEI. V dropped 5 bases and J dropped 7 bases, with 18 bases sitting between them. The CDR3 is made up of 14 amino acids. This clonotype was seen repeatedly, ten times or more. Both TCR beta VDJ combination and CDR3 sequence profiling were carried out. Genomic DNA was the template for this profiling. TCRdb re-derived calls from the reads in MiXCR, one entry per CDR3 protein. The sample records hundreds of thousands of distinct CDR3 sequences, around 30% being singletons.

J is TRBJ2-7 and V is TRBV2; D uncertain. Sequencing was done on a sample of sorted CD4+, CD8+, or CD8+CD57+ T cells (not recorded which) from PBMCs. The TCR was taken from a human donor with aplastic anemia. The CDR3 DNA reads as TGTGCCAGCAGTTTCCGCGCTACTATAGCTGAGCAGTACTTC. It translates to CASSFRATIAEQYF.